This section outlines one T cell receptor beta chain sequence together with its context. This sample stems from a study of control samples from healthy donors and cancer patients. Measured with immunoSEQ multiplex PCR; TCRdb has only the in-frame clones, and not every one. The table records over 150,000 clones, around 94% of them present only once. This CDR3 is 14 amino acids long. The germline V gene encodes CDR1 ENHRY and CDR2 SYGVKD. V trimming: 0 bases; J trimming: 10 bases; junction bases outside the gene matches: 7. The receptor was isolated from a woman under 30 in good health. Material: blood. The chain couples TRBV10-3 to TRBJ1-2; TRBD1 aligns across 8 bases. The CDR3 sequence: CAISESTKQGDYTF. CDR3 bases: TGTGCCATCAGTGAGTCGACGAAACAGGGGGACTACACCTTC.